The present TCR beta chain was sequenced within a study of blood T cell repertoires in COVID-19. Overall study: COVID-19 samples, acute and convalescent, were from the United States, Italy and Spain. From T cells, B-cell-depleted T cells, or PBMCs came the material, which was cDNA or gDNA.

J lost 3 bases, V lost 8 bases, and 5 bases had no gene match. This CDR3 comprises 15 residues. CDR1 is MNHNY, CDR2 SVGAGI, per germline (reference sequence). Source study methods: Amplification of reference gene primers was used by the study to estimate nucleated cell counts. Profiling relied on immunoSEQ multiplex PCR, and the TCRdb table lists in-frame clones only, not all of them. D and trimming come from the DNA, and the V and J calls and clone size come from that table. The sample records about 74,000 clones, roughly 70% being singletons. The V and J genes are TRBV6-6 and TRBJ1-6, with 9 bases identical to TRBD1. What was sequenced was peripheral blood. The source is a man between 65 and 79 years old with acute or convalescent COVID-19. The CDR3 reads CASLLTGGYNSPLHF. The CDR3 nucleotides are TGTGCCAGCCTTCTGACAGGGGGCTATAATTCACCCCTCCACTTT.